This TCR beta chain was sequenced during a study of cytomegalovirus exposure and HLA in healthy donors. Study-level points and caveats: Published work reported that the classifier diagnosed cytomegalovirus status with high specificity and sensitivity. Most TCR sequences were uncommon, yet certain public TCRs appeared in many donors. In the roughly 130 validation repertoires, a later analysis found that first-cohort TCR clusters tended to co-occur. It was around 160 TCR beta chains that were listed as cytomegalovirus-associated.

About this clone itself: What it binds is unknown.

Profiling relied on immunoSEQ multiplex PCR, and the TCRdb table lists in-frame clones only, not all of them. The sample contains about 140,000 clones, 86% of which appear only once. The sequenced sample was PBMCs. This TCR derives from a man between 18 and 29 years old in good health and CMV-seronegative.

Here the CDR3 DNA reads TGTGCCACCAGCAGATGGACAGGAGACTTCCAAGAGACCCAGTACTTC. It encodes CATSRWTGDFQETQYF. The rearrangement uses TRBV15 and TRBJ2-5; 7 bases are shared with TRBD1. The CDR3 consists of 16 residues. V was clipped by 2 bases and J by 1 base; unmatched bases: 7. CDR1 and CDR2 (germline): LNHNV, YYDKDF (reference sequence).